This T cell receptor (beta chain) was observed in a study of blood T cell repertoires in COVID-19. Study-level information: The origin of the acute and convalescent COVID-19 samples was the United States, Italy and Spain. Nucleic acid was either cDNA or gDNA, and it came from T cells, B-cell-depleted T cells, or PBMCs.

Original data processing: By means of reference gene primer amplification, nucleated cell counts were estimated. Clones were sequenced by immunoSEQ multiplex PCR, and TCRdb holds only the in-frame ones, with some missing. Clone size and V and J calls were adopted from that table, with D and trimming inferred from the DNA. Of around 58,000 clones detected, around four fifths appear once; the ten largest clones hold about 5.8%. Trimming left V 4 bases short and J 6 bases short, with 13 bases between. The CDR3 is 13 amino acids. The germline gives CDR1 SGHDT, CDR2 YYEEEE. The rearrangement links TRBV5-6 to TRBJ1-2; D possibly corresponds to TRBD1 (6 bases). Sequencing was done on a sample of peripheral blood. This TCR was recovered from a human donor in a cohort sampled during active COVID-19. The CDR3 DNA reads TGTGCCAGCAGCACCGCACAGGGTGATGGCTACACCTTC. Amino acid sequence: CASSTAQGDGYTF. Full variable domain (rest looked up from reference TRBV5-6 and TRBJ1-2): DAGVTQSPTHLIKTRGQQVTLRCSPKSGHDTVSWYQQALGQGPQFIFQYYEEEERQRGNFPDRFSGHQFPNYSSELNVNALLLGDSALYLCASSTAQGDGYTFGSGTRLTVV.